The entry below describes one T cell receptor (beta chain). This clonotype was counted many times. Its target antigen remains unknown. Nothing much larger sits one base from this clone, and base qualities are not available. The data are from a study of identical twins (dated by TCRdb to the mid-2010s). For the wider study: TCR alpha and beta repertoires from monozygotic twins, unrelated adults of various ages and cord blood were deep-sequenced to test whether fetal clonotypes persist. Replicate twin experiments were performed at different times using different library preparation protocols to rule out contamination.

Taken from the germline V gene (reference sequence), the CDR1 and CDR2 loops are SEHNR and FQNEAQ. The CDR3 runs 16 residues from the cysteine to the phenylalanine. The kept DNA is CDR3 alone, 48 bases in frame from the first base. Relative to germline, V is missing 2 bases and J is missing 4 bases, with 9 bases of the junction outside any gene match. Every donor was a healthy Caucasian. Three unrelated non-twin adults were also sequenced: a male aged 18 to 30, a male aged 50 to 59 and a female aged 50 to 59. Miltenyi CD45RO+ enrichment and human naive T-cell isolation kits were used to isolate memory (CD45RO+) and naive T cells from PBMC. To prepare the library, 5' RACE was applied. Instrument on record: Illumina HiSeq 2000. Template switching added a universal primer binding site, and the final cDNA carried a unique molecular identifier that allowed TCR cDNA molecules to be counted accurately. First-strand cDNA for TCR alpha and beta chains was synthesized from specific primers in the conserved constant-segment region. To control for contamination, every cDNA library was double barcoded, receiving both a SMART-Mk sample barcode and Illumina barcodes. TruSeq adapter sequences and Illumina sample barcodes were added in two successive PCR steps. The TCR alpha and beta cDNA libraries were sequenced on the Illumina HiSeq platform using custom primers. The authors' pipeline ran thus. MiGEC processed the raw reads to extract unique molecular identifiers, while MiXCR was used to determine the CDR3 positions. For each individual, recombination models were inferred using an EM algorithm with the repgenHMM and IGoR tools. Shared clonotype analysis was performed with the tcR package in R, normalizing sharing by the product of cloneset sizes. Out-of-frame nonproductive sequences were analyzed to study raw recombination free of thymic and clonal selection effects. TCRdb itself trimmed the public reads at Q25 with fastp, ran MiXCR and retained productive beta chains. Here each entry gathers all rows of one CDR3 protein and keeps the most common genes and DNA. TCRdb assigned the V and J calls; the authors' analysis was not used. The sample has approximately 690,000 distinct CDR3 sequences on record, approximately 6.1% of them singletons. Together, the top ten hold approximately 1.6% of the sample.

Broader findings and caveats from the paper: Because the same donors could not be followed over many years, the conclusions depended on cross-sectional statistical analysis. Compared with coincidental sharing between unrelated individuals, out-of-frame TCR alpha sequences shared between twins had an excess of sequences with low generation probability. In monozygotic twins, recombination models systematically underestimated out-of-frame TCR alpha sharing, but the models matched the sharing seen between unrelated individuals. A weaker excess of twin sharing was found in beta out-of-frame sequences because the signal-to-noise ratio was lowered by fewer shared sequences. Fewer insertions were carried by abundant cord blood beta clonotypes, a similar but weaker trend appeared in young adult naive repertoires, and no such trend appeared in memory repertoires. Invariant T cells such as MAIT and iNKT could partly confound zero-insertion analyses, though diverse VJ usage argued against this for most clonotypes.

The clonotype originates from a man aged 18 to 29 in good health. Material for sequencing was naive T cells sorted from blood. The cell subset or site label on this specimen signifies: cells isolated with a human naive T-cell isolation kit. This chain is built from TRBV7-9 and TRBJ2-3, with 7 middle bases fitting TRBD1. CDR3 region: CASSLMGQLLADTQYF. The nucleotide sequence is given as TGTGCCAGCAGCTTAATGGGACAGTTGTTAGCAGATACGCAGTATTTT.